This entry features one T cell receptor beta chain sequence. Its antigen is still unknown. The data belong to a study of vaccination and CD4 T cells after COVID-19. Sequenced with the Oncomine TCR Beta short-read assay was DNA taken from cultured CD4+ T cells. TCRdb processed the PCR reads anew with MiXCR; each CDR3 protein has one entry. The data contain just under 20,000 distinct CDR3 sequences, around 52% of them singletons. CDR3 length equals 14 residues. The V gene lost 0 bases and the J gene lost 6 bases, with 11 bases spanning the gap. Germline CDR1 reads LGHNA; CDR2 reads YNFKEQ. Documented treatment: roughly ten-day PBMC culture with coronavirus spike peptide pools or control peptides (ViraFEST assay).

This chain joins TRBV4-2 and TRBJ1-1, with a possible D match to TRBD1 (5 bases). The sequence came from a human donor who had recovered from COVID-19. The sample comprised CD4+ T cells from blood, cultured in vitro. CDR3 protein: CASSQDQGAAEAFF. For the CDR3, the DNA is TGTGCCAGCAGCCAAGATCAAGGGGCCGCTGAAGCTTTCTTT.